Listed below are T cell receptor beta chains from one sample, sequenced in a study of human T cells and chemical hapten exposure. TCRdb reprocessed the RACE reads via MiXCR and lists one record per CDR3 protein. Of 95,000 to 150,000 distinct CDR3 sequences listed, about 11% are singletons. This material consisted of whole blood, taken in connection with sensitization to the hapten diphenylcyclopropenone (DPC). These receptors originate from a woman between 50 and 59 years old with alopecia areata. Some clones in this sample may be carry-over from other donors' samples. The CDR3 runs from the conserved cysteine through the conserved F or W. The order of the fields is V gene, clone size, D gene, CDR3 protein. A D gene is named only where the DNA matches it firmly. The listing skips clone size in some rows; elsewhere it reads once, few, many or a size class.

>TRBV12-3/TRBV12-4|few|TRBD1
CASSSGGGITEAFF
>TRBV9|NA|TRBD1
CASSGGNRGAEAFF
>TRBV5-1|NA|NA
CASSFTGTVYEQYF
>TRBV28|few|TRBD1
CASNSPGQGTYEQYF
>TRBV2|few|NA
CASTNGDTQYF
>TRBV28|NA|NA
CASSSARDATYEQYF
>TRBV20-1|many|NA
CSALDNGEPYNEQFF
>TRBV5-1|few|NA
CASSLSDELGQKLFF
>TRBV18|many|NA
CASSPGQWNTEAFF
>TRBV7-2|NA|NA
CASSHIGYEQYF
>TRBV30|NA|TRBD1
CAWRGGHYGYTF
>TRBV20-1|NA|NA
CSARTTEAFF
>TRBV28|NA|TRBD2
CASSFPTSGRAEEQYF
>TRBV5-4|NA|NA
CASSLESVLGYTF
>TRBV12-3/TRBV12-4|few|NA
CASSWGPSTSTDTQYF
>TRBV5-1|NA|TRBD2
CASSLPAGGSDTQYF
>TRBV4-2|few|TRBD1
CASSQPGQGESPLHF